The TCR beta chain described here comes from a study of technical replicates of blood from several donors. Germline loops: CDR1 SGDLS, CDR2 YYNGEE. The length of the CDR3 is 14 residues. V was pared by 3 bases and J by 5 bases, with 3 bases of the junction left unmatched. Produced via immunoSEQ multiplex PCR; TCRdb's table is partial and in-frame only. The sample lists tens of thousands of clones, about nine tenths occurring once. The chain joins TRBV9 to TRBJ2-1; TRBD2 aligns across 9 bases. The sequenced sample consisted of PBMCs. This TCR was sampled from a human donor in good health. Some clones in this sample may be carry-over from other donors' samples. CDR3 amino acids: CASSGLAVHNEQFF. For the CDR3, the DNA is TGTGCCAGCAGCGGACTAGCGGTACACAATGAGCAGTTCTTC.